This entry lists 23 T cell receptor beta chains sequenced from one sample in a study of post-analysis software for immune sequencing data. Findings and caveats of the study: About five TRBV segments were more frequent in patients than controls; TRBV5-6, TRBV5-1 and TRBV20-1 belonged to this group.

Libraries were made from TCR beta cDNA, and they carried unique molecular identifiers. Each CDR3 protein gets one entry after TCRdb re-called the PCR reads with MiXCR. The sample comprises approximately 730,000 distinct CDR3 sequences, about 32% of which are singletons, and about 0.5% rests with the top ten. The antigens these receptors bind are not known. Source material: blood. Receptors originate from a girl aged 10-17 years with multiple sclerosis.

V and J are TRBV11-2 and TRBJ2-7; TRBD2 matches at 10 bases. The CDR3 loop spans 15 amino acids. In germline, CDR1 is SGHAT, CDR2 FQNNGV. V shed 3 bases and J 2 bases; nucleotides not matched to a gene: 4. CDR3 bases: TGTGCCAGCAGCTTGCGGACTAGCGGTGCCTACGAGCAGTACTTC. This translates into CASSLRTSGAYEQYF.

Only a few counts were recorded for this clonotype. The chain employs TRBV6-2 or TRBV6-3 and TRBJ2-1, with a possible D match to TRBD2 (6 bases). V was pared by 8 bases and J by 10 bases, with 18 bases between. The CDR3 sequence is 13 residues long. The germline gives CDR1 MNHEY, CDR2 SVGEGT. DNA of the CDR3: TGTGCCAGCGCCCTTCCGGGAGCCAGAGAGCAGTTCTTC. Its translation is CASALPGAREQFF.

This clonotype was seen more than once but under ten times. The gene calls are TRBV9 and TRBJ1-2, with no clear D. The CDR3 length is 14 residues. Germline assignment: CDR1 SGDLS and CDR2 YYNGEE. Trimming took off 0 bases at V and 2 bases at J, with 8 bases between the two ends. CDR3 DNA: TGTGCCAGCAGCGTAGCTAGTACAAACTATGGCTACACCTTC. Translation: CASSVASTNYGYTF.

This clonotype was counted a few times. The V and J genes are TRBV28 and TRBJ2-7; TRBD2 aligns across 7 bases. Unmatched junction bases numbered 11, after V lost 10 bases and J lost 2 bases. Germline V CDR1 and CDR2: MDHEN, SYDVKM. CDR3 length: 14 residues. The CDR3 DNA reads TGTGCCATCAACTCGGGGGGATTACCCTACGAGCAGTACTTC. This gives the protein CAINSGGLPYEQYF.

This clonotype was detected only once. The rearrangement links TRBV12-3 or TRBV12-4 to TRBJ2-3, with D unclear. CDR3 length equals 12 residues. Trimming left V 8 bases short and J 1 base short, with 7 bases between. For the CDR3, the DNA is TGTGCCAGCGAAATGGGCACAGATACGCAGTATTTT. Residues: CASEMGTDTQYF.

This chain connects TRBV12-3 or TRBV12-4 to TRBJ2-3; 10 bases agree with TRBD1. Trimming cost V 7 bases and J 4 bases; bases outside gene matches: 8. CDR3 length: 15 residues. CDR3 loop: CASTDRGQSADTQYF. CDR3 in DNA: TGTGCCAGCACCGACAGGGGGCAAAGCGCAGATACGCAGTATTTT.

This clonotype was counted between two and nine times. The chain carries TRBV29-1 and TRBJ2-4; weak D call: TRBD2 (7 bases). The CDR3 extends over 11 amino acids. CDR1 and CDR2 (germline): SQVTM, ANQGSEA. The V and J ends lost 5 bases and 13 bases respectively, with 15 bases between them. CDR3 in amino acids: CSVRGEGEQYF. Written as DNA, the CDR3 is TGCAGCGTTCGCGGGGAGGGGGAGCAGTACTTC.

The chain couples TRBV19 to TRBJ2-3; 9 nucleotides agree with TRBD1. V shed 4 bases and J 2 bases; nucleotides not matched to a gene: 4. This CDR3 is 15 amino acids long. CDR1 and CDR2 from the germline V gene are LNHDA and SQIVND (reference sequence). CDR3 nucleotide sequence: TGTGCCAGTAGTAGGGACAGGGAATCCACAGATACGCAGTATTTT. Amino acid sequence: CASSRDRESTDTQYF.

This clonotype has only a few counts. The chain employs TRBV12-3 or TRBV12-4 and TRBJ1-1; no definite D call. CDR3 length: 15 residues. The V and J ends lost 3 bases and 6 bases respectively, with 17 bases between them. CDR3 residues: CASSLAGLPSAEAFF. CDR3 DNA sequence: TGTGCCAGCAGTTTGGCAGGTCTTCCTAGCGCTGAAGCTTTCTTT.

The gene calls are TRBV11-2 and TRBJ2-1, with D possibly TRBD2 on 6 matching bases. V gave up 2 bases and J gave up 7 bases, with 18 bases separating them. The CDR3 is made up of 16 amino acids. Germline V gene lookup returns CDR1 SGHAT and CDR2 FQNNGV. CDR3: CASSLLLPLARNEQFF. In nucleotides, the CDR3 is TGTGCCAGCAGCTTATTGTTGCCTCTAGCGCGGAATGAGCAGTTCTTC. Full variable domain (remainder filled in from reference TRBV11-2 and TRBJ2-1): EAGVAQSPRYKIIEKRQSVAFWCNPISGHATLYWYQQILGQGPKLLIQFQNNGVVDDSQLPKDRFSAERLKGVDSTLKIQPAKLEDSAVYLCASSLLLPLARNEQFFGPGTRLTVL.

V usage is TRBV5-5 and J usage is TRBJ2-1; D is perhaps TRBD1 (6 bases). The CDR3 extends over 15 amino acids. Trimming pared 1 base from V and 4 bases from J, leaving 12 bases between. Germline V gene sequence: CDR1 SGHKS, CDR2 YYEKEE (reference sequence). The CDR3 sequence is CASSLRRTEYNEQFF. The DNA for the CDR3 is TGTGCCAGCAGCTTGCGTCGGACAGAGTACAATGAGCAGTTCTTC.

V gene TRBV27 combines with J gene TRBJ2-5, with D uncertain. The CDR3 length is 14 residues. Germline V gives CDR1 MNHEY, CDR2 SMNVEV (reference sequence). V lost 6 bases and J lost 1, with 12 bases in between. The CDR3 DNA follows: TGTGCCAGCAGGGGGTGGCAGGTCCAAGAGACCCAGTACTTC. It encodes CASRGWQVQETQYF.

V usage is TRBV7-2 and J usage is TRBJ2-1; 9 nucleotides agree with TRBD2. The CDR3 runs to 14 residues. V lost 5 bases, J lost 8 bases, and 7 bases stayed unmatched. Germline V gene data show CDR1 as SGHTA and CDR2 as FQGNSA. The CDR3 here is CASSPELAGDEQFF. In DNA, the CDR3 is TGTGCCAGCAGCCCGGAATTAGCGGGGGATGAGCAGTTCTTC. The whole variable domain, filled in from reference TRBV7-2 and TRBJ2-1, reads GAGVSQSPSNKVTEKGKDVELRCDPISGHTALYWYRQSLGQGLEFLIYFQGNSAPDKSGLPSDRFSAERTGGSVSTLTIQRTQQEDSAVYLCASSPELAGDEQFFGPGTRLTVL.

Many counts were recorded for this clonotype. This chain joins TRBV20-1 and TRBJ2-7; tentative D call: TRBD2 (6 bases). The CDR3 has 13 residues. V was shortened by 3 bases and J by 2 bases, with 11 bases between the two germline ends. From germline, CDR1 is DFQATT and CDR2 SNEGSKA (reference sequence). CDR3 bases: TGCAGTGCTAGGACACTAGCAGCCTACGAGCAGTACTTC. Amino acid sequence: CSARTLAAYEQYF.

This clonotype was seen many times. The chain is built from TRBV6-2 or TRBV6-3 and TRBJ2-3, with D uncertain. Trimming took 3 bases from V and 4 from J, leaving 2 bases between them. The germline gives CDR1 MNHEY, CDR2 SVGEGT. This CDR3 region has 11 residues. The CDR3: CASSYPDTQYF. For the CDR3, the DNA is TGTGCCAGCAGTTATCCAGATACGCAGTATTTT.

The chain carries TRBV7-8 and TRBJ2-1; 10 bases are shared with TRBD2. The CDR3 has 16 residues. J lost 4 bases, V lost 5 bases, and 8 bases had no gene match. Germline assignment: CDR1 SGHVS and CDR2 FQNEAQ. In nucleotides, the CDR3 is TGTGCCAGCAGCAGGACCCTAGCGGGGGTGTACAATGAGCAGTTCTTC. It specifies CASSRTLAGVYNEQFF.

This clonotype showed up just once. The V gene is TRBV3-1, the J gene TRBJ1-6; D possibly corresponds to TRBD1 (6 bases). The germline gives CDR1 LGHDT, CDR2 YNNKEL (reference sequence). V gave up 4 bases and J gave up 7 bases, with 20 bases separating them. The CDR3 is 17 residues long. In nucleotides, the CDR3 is TGTGCCAGCAGCCGATTCGGGCGGGGGGCTCAGAATTCACCCCTCCACTTT. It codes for CASSRFGRGAQNSPLHF.

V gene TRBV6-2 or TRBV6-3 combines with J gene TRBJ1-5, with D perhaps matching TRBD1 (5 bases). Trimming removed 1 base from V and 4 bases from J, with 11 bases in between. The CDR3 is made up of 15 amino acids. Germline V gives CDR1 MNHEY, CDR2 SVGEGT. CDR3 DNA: TGTGCCAGCAGTTACTGGGACGTCCGGAATCAGCCCCAGCATTTT. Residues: CASSYWDVRNQPQHF.

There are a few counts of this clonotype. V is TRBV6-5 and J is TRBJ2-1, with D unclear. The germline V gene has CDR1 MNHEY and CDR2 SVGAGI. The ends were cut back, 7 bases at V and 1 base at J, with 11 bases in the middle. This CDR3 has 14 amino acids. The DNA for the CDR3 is TGTGCCAGCACCCCCCAAATGTCCTACAATGAGCAGTTCTTC. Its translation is CASTPQMSYNEQFF.

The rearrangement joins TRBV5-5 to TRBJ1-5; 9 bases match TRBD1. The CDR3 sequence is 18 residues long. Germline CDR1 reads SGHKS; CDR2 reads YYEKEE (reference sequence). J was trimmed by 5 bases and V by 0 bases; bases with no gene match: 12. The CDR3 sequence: CASSLVSGTGHFDQPQHF. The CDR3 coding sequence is TGTGCCAGCAGCTTGGTAAGCGGGACAGGGCATTTTGATCAGCCCCAGCATTTT.

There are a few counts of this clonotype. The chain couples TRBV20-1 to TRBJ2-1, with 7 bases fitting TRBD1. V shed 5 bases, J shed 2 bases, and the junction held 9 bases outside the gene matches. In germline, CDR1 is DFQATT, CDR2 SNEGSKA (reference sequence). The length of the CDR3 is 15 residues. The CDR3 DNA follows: TGCAGTGCTGCCGGGGACAGTGGGACCTACAATGAGCAGTTCTTC. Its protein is CSAAGDSGTYNEQFF.

The CDR3: CASSRQSHTRTDTQYF. CDR3 DNA: TGTGCCAGCAGTCGACAGTCCCACACCCGGACAGATACGCAGTATTTT. The rearrangement joins TRBV2 to TRBJ2-3, with TRBD1 as a possible D gene (5 bases). Germline CDR1 reads SNHLY; CDR2 reads FYNNEI. The CDR3 runs 16 residues. The V and J ends lost 5 bases and 3 bases respectively, with 18 bases between them.

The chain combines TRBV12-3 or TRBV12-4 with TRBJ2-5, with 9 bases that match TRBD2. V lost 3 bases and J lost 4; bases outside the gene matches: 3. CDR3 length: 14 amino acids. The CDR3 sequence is CASSFGRGGETQYF. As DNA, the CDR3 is TGTGCCAGCAGTTTCGGGCGGGGGGGAGAGACCCAGTACTTC.